This T cell receptor beta chain stems from a study of T cells after posttransplantation cyclophosphamide. Study observations and caveats: Later blood repertoires were often dominated by clones from the donor CD8+ memory compartment. TRB overlap between skin or GI tissue T cells and blood was limited. After PTCy, TRB diversity resembled that of CNI/methotrexate controls.

CDR1 is KGHSH, CDR2 LQKENI, per germline. This CDR3 has 14 amino acids. V was trimmed by 0 bases and J by 4 bases, leaving 7 bases between them. On this clone: Its antigen is as yet unknown. Other DNA sequences of this sample code for an identical CDR3.

TCRdb's table, derived via immunoSEQ multiplex PCR, lists solely in-frame clones and lacks some. There are roughly 49,000 clones in the sample; 86% occur only once, and about 2.8% lies in the top ten. The TCR originated in a man in his thirties or forties with a blood cancer, CMV-positive, and with a related stem cell donor. This chain links TRBV18 with TRBJ1-5; D is possibly TRBD1 (5 bases). The sequencing sample was made of PBMCs. The chain's CDR3 is CASSPPGGNQPQHF. Here the CDR3 DNA reads TGTGCCAGCTCACCACCCGGGGGGAATCAGCCCCAGCATTTT.